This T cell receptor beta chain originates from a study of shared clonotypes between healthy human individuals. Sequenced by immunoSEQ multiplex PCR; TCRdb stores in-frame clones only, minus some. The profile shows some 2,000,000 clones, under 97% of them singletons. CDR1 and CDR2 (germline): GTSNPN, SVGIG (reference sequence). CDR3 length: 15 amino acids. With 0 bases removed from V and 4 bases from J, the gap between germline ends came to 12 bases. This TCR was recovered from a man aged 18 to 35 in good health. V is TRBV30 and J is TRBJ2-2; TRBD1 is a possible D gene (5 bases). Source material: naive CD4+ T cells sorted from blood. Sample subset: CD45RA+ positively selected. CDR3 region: CAWSVSRAATGELFF. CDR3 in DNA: TGTGCCTGGAGTGTAAGCAGGGCGGCCACCGGGGAGCTGTTTTTT. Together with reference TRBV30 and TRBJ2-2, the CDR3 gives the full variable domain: SQTIHQWPATLVQPVGSPLSLECTVEGTSNPNLYWYRQAAGRGLQLLFYSVGIGQISSEVPQNLSASRPQDRQFILSSKKLLLSDSGFYLCAWSVSRAATGELFFGEGSRLTVL.